The subject of this entry is one T cell receptor (beta chain). These data belong to a study of patients and donors after allogeneic stem cell transplantation. Germline CDR1 reads SEHNR; CDR2 reads FQNEAQ (reference sequence). Trimming pared 5 bases from V and 6 bases from J, leaving 11 bases between. CDR3 size: 14 residues. In TCRdb, the RT-PCR reads were re-called with MiXCR into one record per CDR3 protein. The data show more than 150,000 distinct CDR3 sequences, 41% seen once. Sequenced input: blood, either unsorted or a sorted T cell fraction (not recorded which). The chain couples TRBV7-9 to TRBJ1-6; D gene unclear. The TCR sequence derives from a human donor who was either an allogeneic HSCT recipient or a stem cell or donor lymphocyte infusion donor (not recorded which). It is not recorded whose cells these are; they may come from a transplant donor. The CDR3 is CASSGSGPNSPLHF. DNA for the CDR3: TGTGCCAGCAGCGGATCAGGTCCTAATTCACCCCTCCACTTT.